The following is a T cell receptor (beta chain) sequence with its context. This clone was detected a few times. Its antigen specificity is not known. No much larger clone exists at a distance of one base, and base qualities are not known. The data stem from a study of control samples from healthy donors and cancer patients (dated by TCRdb to the early 2020s). The protocol used for the library was the immunoSEQ multiplex PCR assay. The table comes from immuneACCESS by way of TCRdb, which keeps in-frame sequences with V and J called. Part of the clones is missing from these tables; in studies checked, under half for an unresolved V gene and the rest for unknown reasons. This sample lists just over 15,000 clones; 87% were detected once. The biggest ten clones account for approximately 10% of the sample. The CDR3 covers 13 residues, taking in both the cysteine and the phenylalanine. The read is trimmed to its CDR3 DNA, 39 bases read in frame from base 1. Ends trimmed: V by 4 bases, J by 4 bases; bases unmatched to a gene: 1. The CDR1 and CDR2 encoded by the germline V gene are LGHNA and YSLEER.

Recombination joined TRBV4-3 with TRBJ1-5, with TRBD1 matching 7 junction bases. The source of this sequence is a woman in her 70s with colorectal cancer. The sequencing input was PBMCs. The nucleotide sequence reads as follows: TGCGCCAGCAGCCCGGGACAGAATCAGCCCCAGCATTTT. This codes for CASSPGQNQPQHF.